A selection of T cell receptor beta chains follows, all from one sample in a study of blood T cell repertoires in COVID-19. The table came from immunoSEQ multiplex PCR; TCRdb's copy has only in-frame clones and leaves some out. The data contain fewer than 150,000 clones, around 85% of them singletons. Sequencing was carried out using peripheral blood. The receptors here all came from a man in his 70s who had recovered from COVID-19. Both conserved end residues are part of each CDR3. D genes are given only for firm matches. The size entry is marked missing in some rows and otherwise reads once, few, many or a size class.

clone_size d_call j_call v_call cdr3_aa cdr3_nt
- TRBD1 TRBJ2-1 TRBV28 CASSLTGLNEQFF TGTGCCAGCAGTCTGACAGGGCTTAATGAGCAGTTCTTC
- TRBD2 TRBJ2-3 TRBV29-1 CSVESGAGDTDTQYF TGCAGCGTTGAATCCGGGGCGGGGGACACAGATACGCAGTATTTT
- - TRBJ1-1 TRBV7-8 CASSLWGGATVNTEAFF TGTGCCAGCAGCTTATGGGGGGGCGCGACGGTGAACACTGAAGCTTTCTTT
- - TRBJ1-3 TRBV29-1 CSVEEGGTGNTIYF TGCAGCGTTGAAGAGGGGGGGACTGGAAACACCATATATTTT
- TRBD2 TRBJ2-3 TRBV19 CASKPAGDPDTQYF TGTGCCAGTAAACCGGCGGGGGACCCAGATACGCAGTATTTT
- - TRBJ1-2 TRBV18 CASSPDKNYGYTF TGTGCCAGCTCACCAGACAAGAACTATGGCTACACCTTC
- - TRBJ1-1 TRBV7-9 CASINRDPRTEAFF TGTGCCAGCATCAACAGGGATCCTAGGACTGAAGCTTTCTTT
- TRBD2 TRBJ2-3 TRBV9 CASSVDSGLAADTQYF TGTGCCAGCAGCGTAGATTCTGGACTAGCGGCAGATACGCAGTATTTT
- TRBD2 TRBJ2-3 TRBV5-6 CASSLARRTSFIPDTQYF TGTGCCAGCAGCTTGGCGAGGCGGACTAGCTTCATTCCAGATACGCAGTATTTT
- TRBD1 TRBJ2-7 TRBV18 CASSPIGQGYEQYF TGTGCCAGCTCACCCATAGGACAGGGCTACGAGCAGTACTTC
- TRBD1 TRBJ1-2 TRBV25-1 CASSERDRAPYGYTF TGTGCCAGCAGTGAAAGGGACAGGGCACCTTATGGCTACACCTTC
- - TRBJ1-1 TRBV20-1 CSATWNTEAFF TGCAGTGCTACCTGGAACACTGAAGCTTTCTTT
- - TRBJ2-2 TRBV2 CASSENRVVAGELFF TGTGCCAGCAGTGAGAACAGGGTGGTCGCCGGGGAGCTGTTTTTT
- TRBD1 TRBJ1-2 TRBV19 CASSIVGTGSGYTF TGTGCCAGTAGTATAGTCGGGACAGGGAGTGGCTACACCTTC
- - TRBJ2-3 TRBV7-2 CASSLGAGEDTQYF TGTGCCAGCAGCTTAGGGGCAGGGGAAGATACGCAGTATTTT
once - TRBJ2-7 TRBV27 CASSPGETGEQYF TGTGCCAGCAGCCCCGGGGAGACCGGTGAGCAGTACTTC
- TRBD1 TRBJ1-2 TRBV30 CAWTQRTGDGYTF TGTGCCTGGACTCAAAGGACAGGGGATGGCTACACCTTC
- - TRBJ2-1 TRBV19 CASSIRDEQFF TGTGCCAGTAGTATACGCGATGAGCAGTTCTTC
- TRBD2 TRBJ2-3 TRBV18 CASSRTSGRGPMVDTQYF TGTGCCAGCTCCCGGACTAGCGGGAGGGGCCCTATGGTGGATACGCAGTATTTT
few TRBD2 TRBJ2-1 TRBV4-1 CASSQGLAGENEQFF TGCGCCAGCAGCCAAGGGCTAGCGGGAGAGAATGAGCAGTTCTTC
- - TRBJ2-1 TRBV11-2 CASSLQAGSYNEQFF TGTGCCAGCAGCTTACAGGCGGGCTCCTACAATGAGCAGTTCTTC
- - TRBJ2-7 TRBV27 CASSYRGGTYEQYF TGTGCCAGCAGTTACAGGGGAGGCACCTACGAGCAGTACTTC
- - TRBJ2-1 TRBV7-2 CASSLAAEGVNEQFF TGTGCCAGCAGCTTAGCGGCAGAGGGTGTCAATGAGCAGTTCTTC
- - TRBJ2-3 TRBV12-3/TRBV12-4 CASSLAETDTQYF TGTGCCAGCAGTTTAGCGGAGACAGATACGCAGTATTTT
- TRBD1 TRBJ1-2 TRBV30 CAWGQGIGYTF TGTGCCTGGGGACAGGGCATAGGCTACACCTTC
- - TRBJ1-5 TRBV30 CAWSPRQGFNQPQHF TGTGCCTGGAGTCCTCGGCAGGGTTTCAATCAGCCCCAGCATTTT
- - TRBJ2-2 TRBV19 CASSTRQATGELFF TGTGCCAGTAGTACCCGACAGGCCACCGGGGAGCTGTTTTTT
- - TRBJ1-4 TRBV2 CASSLGTRNEKLFF TGTGCCAGCAGCCTCGGGACAAGGAATGAAAAACTGTTTTTT
- TRBD1 TRBJ1-4 TRBV11-3 CASSLIFPTGQGGNEKLFF TGTGCCAGCAGCTTGATTTTCCCTACCGGACAGGGTGGTAATGAAAAACTGTTTTTT
- - TRBJ2-2 TRBV5-1 CASSPTGTPYTGELFF TGCGCCAGCAGCCCCACCGGGACACCCTACACCGGGGAGCTGTTTTTT
- TRBD2 TRBJ2-7 TRBV4-3 CASSPKISGGLASEQYF TGCGCCAGCAGCCCGAAGATATCGGGAGGTCTGGCTAGCGAGCAGTACTTC
- TRBD1 TRBJ2-2 TRBV7-3 CASSQGARGTGELFF TGTGCCAGCAGCCAGGGGGCCCGGGGCACCGGGGAGCTGTTTTTT
- TRBD2 TRBJ2-2 TRBV19 CASSALLAGGPRELFF TGTGCCAGTAGTGCCCTTCTAGCGGGAGGGCCCAGGGAGCTGTTTTTT
- TRBD1 TRBJ2-2 TRBV3-1/TRBV3-2 CASSLWDRYTGELFF TGTGCCAGCAGCCTTTGGGACAGGTACACCGGGGAGCTGTTTTTT
once - TRBJ1-2 TRBV6-5 CASSYERGSSNYGYTF TGTGCCAGCAGTTACGAGAGGGGGAGCTCTAACTATGGCTACACCTTC
- TRBD1 TRBJ2-1 TRBV10-1 CASSEGEPGQGYNEQFF TGCGCCAGCAGTGAGGGTGAACCGGGACAGGGCTACAATGAGCAGTTCTTC
- TRBD1 TRBJ1-1 TRBV20-1 CSASRDRGSREAFF TGCAGTGCTAGTAGGGACAGGGGGTCTCGTGAAGCTTTCTTT
- - TRBJ1-2 TRBV5-1 CASSLEKGESYGYTF TGCGCCAGCAGCTTGGAAAAGGGGGAGAGCTATGGCTACACCTTC
- TRBD2 TRBJ2-1 TRBV19 CASSFSGTSGNNEQFF TGTGCCAGTAGTTTTTCCGGGACTAGCGGTAACAATGAGCAGTTCTTC
- TRBD1 TRBJ1-3 TRBV29-1 CSVEGRGSGNTIYF TGCAGCGTTGAAGGCAGGGGGTCTGGAAACACCATATATTTT
- - TRBJ1-1 TRBV5-1 CASSRELLSRDMNTEAFF TGCGCCAGCAGCCGGGAACTCCTTAGCAGAGACATGAACACTGAAGCTTTCTTT
- TRBD1 TRBJ1-2 TRBV6-2/TRBV6-3 CASNPTGGYHGYTF TGTGCCAGCAACCCAACAGGGGGCTATCATGGCTACACCTTC
- - TRBJ2-1 TRBV19 CASSVSDSSYNEQFF TGTGCCAGTAGTGTAAGCGACAGCTCCTACAATGAGCAGTTCTTC
- - TRBJ2-1 TRBV28 CASSLLVLVGNEQFF TGTGCCAGCAGTTTATTGGTGCTAGTAGGCAATGAGCAGTTCTTC
- - TRBJ2-5 TRBV18 CASSPPRQQETQYF TGTGCCAGCTCACCACCGAGGCAACAAGAGACCCAGTACTTC
- TRBD1 TRBJ2-3 TRBV19 CASSMTGDVPDTQYF TGTGCCAGTAGTATGACAGGGGACGTCCCAGATACGCAGTATTTT
- - TRBJ2-1 TRBV5-1 CASSLTDSYNEQFF TGCGCCAGCAGCTTAACAGATTCCTACAATGAGCAGTTCTTC
- - TRBJ1-1 TRBV7-2 CASSQQGAGRAFF TGTGCCAGCAGCCAACAGGGCGCCGGGAGGGCTTTCTTT
- - TRBJ1-1 TRBV13 CASSRRGNTEAFF TGTGCCAGCAGCCGCAGGGGGAACACTGAAGCTTTCTTT
- TRBD2 TRBJ2-1 TRBV5-4 CASSAPGLVGEQFF TGTGCCAGCAGCGCTCCGGGACTAGTTGGTGAGCAGTTCTTC
- - TRBJ2-2 TRBV11-3 CASSLAPGTGELFF TGTGCCAGCAGCTTAGCCCCAGGGACCGGGGAGCTGTTTTTT
- - TRBJ2-1 TRBV27 CASSFSYYNEQFF TGTGCCAGCAGTTTTTCCTACTACAATGAGCAGTTCTTC
once TRBD1 TRBJ1-2 TRBV2 CASIDRGYRYGYTF TGTGCCAGCATCGACAGGGGTTATAGGTATGGCTACACCTTC
- TRBD2 TRBJ2-1 TRBV10-3 CAISPFGTSGPTTGNEQFF TGTGCCATCAGTCCTTTTGGGACTAGCGGCCCGACGACGGGAAATGAGCAGTTCTTC
- - TRBJ2-2 TRBV5-1 CASSPGTPNTGELFF TGCGCCAGCAGTCCTGGGACTCCGAACACCGGGGAGCTGTTTTTT
few TRBD1 TRBJ1-1 TRBV6-1 CASSEATDRVPEAFF TGTGCCAGCAGTGAAGCGACTGACAGGGTCCCTGAAGCTTTCTTT
once TRBD1 TRBJ2-7 TRBV20-1 CSASWGQGKTEQYF TGCAGTGCTAGTTGGGGACAGGGCAAAACCGAGCAGTACTTC
once TRBD1 TRBJ1-1 TRBV6-6 CASSYGQGHTEAFF TGTGCCAGCAGTTATGGACAGGGCCACACTGAAGCTTTCTTT
- - TRBJ1-2 TRBV30 CAWSGQSNYGYTF TGTGCCTGGAGTGGGCAGTCGAACTATGGCTACACCTTC
- - TRBJ1-5 TRBV6-2/TRBV6-3 CASSRSPGQPQHF TGTGCCAGCAGTCGATCCCCAGGTCAGCCCCAGCATTTT